Shown below are 15 T cell receptor beta chains from a single sample sequenced in a study of blood T cell repertoires in COVID-19. Clones were sequenced by immunoSEQ multiplex PCR, and TCRdb holds only the in-frame ones, with some missing. In the table there are a few hundred thousand clones, approximately 89% of which are singletons. Material for sequencing was PBMCs or T cells enriched from blood (not recorded which). The receptors come from a woman aged 25 to 39 who had recovered from COVID-19.

This clone was detected only a few times. V usage is TRBV16 and J usage is TRBJ2-1; 11 bases line up with TRBD1. The CDR3 consists of 17 residues. V lost 4 bases and J lost 7; bases outside the gene matches: 12. Germline values: CDR1 KGHSY, CDR2 FQNENV. The CDR3 here is CASSPLWTGGYRNEQFF. In DNA, the CDR3 is TGTGCCAGCAGCCCACTATGGACAGGGGGCTACAGGAATGAGCAGTTCTTC.

The genes are TRBV19 and TRBJ1-1; possible D gene TRBD1, 5 bases. Looked up from germline, CDR1 is LNHDA and CDR2 is SQIVND (reference sequence). The length of the CDR3 is 15 residues. V was pared by 7 bases and J by 3 bases, with 18 bases between. The CDR3 loop is CASTPWDKGYTEAFF. CDR3 coding DNA: TGTGCCAGTACCCCTTGGGATAAGGGGTACACTGAAGCTTTCTTT.

The rearrangement links TRBV6-5 to TRBJ1-6; 10 bases are a match to TRBD1. This CDR3 has 15 amino acids. V gave up 5 bases and J gave up 7 bases; unmatched junction bases: 5. CDR1 is MNHEY, CDR2 SVGAGI, per germline. Here the CDR3 reads CASSKRQGANSPLHF. CDR3 sequence (DNA): TGTGCCAGCAGTAAACGACAGGGGGCAAATTCACCCCTCCACTTT.

The chain links TRBV19 to TRBJ1-1; TRBD1 agrees at 7 bases. The J segment lost 1 base and the V segment lost 7 bases, leaving 3 bases of the junction unmatched. Germline lookup yields CDR1 LNHDA and CDR2 SQIVND (reference sequence). The CDR3 totals 13 residues. For the CDR3, the DNA is TGTGCCAGTATGGACAGGAGGAACACTGAAGCTTTCTTT. Translation gives CASMDRRNTEAFF.

This rearrangement joins TRBV6-6 to TRBJ2-3, with 10 positions matching TRBD2. Germline CDR1 and CDR2: MNHNY and SVGAGI (reference sequence). This CDR3 comprises 15 residues. V trimming: 4 bases; J trimming: 5 bases; junction bases outside the gene matches: 6. The CDR3 DNA is TGTGCCAGCAGTTCCTTCCCTAGCGGGAGAGATACGCAGTATTTT. Its protein is CASSSFPSGRDTQYF.

The V and J genes are TRBV29-1 and TRBJ2-2; D might be TRBD1 (5 bases). This CDR3 region has 13 residues. V was clipped by 4 bases and J by 0 bases, with 6 bases between them. The V gene's germline CDR1 is SQVTM and CDR2 ANQGSEA. The CDR3 loop reads CSVARANTGELFF. DNA for the CDR3: TGCAGCGTTGCCAGGGCGAACACCGGGGAGCTGTTTTTT.

This chain uses TRBV18 with TRBJ1-4; D might be TRBD1 (5 bases). This CDR3 is built from 14 residues. Per germline, CDR1 KGHSH and CDR2 LQKENI. V was pared by 6 bases and J by 8 bases, with 16 bases between. Here the CDR3 reads CASSLGHPREKLFF. The CDR3 DNA is TGTGCCAGCTCTCTCGGACACCCGAGAGAAAAACTGTTTTTT.

V usage is TRBV4-1 and J usage is TRBJ2-7; 7 bases align to TRBD1. CDR1 is MGHRA, CDR2 YSYEKL, per germline. Losses at the gene ends were 1 base for V and 0 bases for J; bases not matched to a gene: 3. The CDR3 is 15 residues long. The CDR3 is CASSQVDRSSYEQYF. The CDR3 DNA is TGCGCCAGCAGCCAAGTGGACAGGAGCTCCTACGAGCAGTACTTC.

CDR3 sequence reads: CASSSLRGQGEKLFF. CDR3 in DNA: TGTGCCAGCAGTTCCCTTAGGGGACAGGGGGAAAAACTGTTTTTT. The J gene is TRBJ1-4, the V gene TRBV28, with 10 bases that match TRBD1. Germline trimming cut 4 bases from V and 8 bases from J; bases unmatched to any gene: 7. The CDR3 loop spans 15 amino acids. Germline assignment: CDR1 MDHEN and CDR2 SYDVKM.

A single count supports this clone. This sequence joins TRBV5-1 and TRBJ2-5; possible D gene TRBD2, 5 bases. CDR1 SGHRS and CDR2 YFSETQ come from the germline V gene. The V gene lost 0 bases and the J gene lost 5 bases, with 8 bases spanning the gap. This CDR3 has 13 residues. CDR3 residues: CASSLASKETQYF. The CDR3 DNA is TGCGCCAGCAGCTTGGCTAGCAAGGAGACCCAGTACTTC.

The chain is built from TRBV18 and TRBJ1-2; weak D call: TRBD1 (5 bases). The germline V and J ends were trimmed by 5 bases and 2 bases, with 12 bases remaining between them. This CDR3 is 14 amino acids long. The germline gives CDR1 KGHSH, CDR2 LQKENI. CDR3 coding DNA: TGTGCCAGCTCAGCAGGGTCAGTAAACTATGGCTACACCTTC. This codes for CASSAGSVNYGYTF.

This chain links TRBV7-2 with TRBJ2-7; 11 bases are a match to TRBD2. There are 19 residues in the CDR3. V was pared by 5 bases and J by 0 bases, with 15 bases of the junction left unmatched. From germline, CDR1 is SGHTA and CDR2 FQGNSA. The CDR3 bases are TGTGCCAGCAGCAACTCTCCGGGACTAGCGGTTGACTTCTCCTACGAGCAGTACTTC. Translating it yields CASSNSPGLAVDFSYEQYF.

This rearrangement joins TRBV19 to TRBJ1-1; 7 nucleotides match TRBD1. Germline assignment: CDR1 LNHDA and CDR2 SQIVND (reference sequence). The V gene end was trimmed by 3 bases and the J gene end by 7 bases; junction bases not matched to a gene: 2. This CDR3 region has 12 residues. The CDR3 loop is CASSIRQGEAFF. CDR3 in DNA: TGTGCCAGTAGTATCCGACAGGGTGAAGCTTTCTTT. The whole variable domain, filled in from reference TRBV19 and TRBJ1-1, reads DGGITQSPKYLFRKEGQNVTLSCEQNLNHDAMYWYRQDPGQGLRLIYYSQIVNDFQKGDIAEGYSVSREKKESFPLTVTSAQKNPTAFYLCASSIRQGEAFFGQGTRLTVV.

V usage is TRBV5-1 and J usage is TRBJ2-7; D is unclear. V lost 0 bases and J lost 6, with 7 bases in between. The CDR3 loop spans 12 amino acids. Germline V lookup: CDR1 SGHRS, CDR2 YFSETQ. In nucleotides, the CDR3 is TGCGCCAGCAGCTTGGTGGTCGGCGAGCAGTACTTC. Its protein is CASSLVVGEQYF.

This clone showed up just once. The V call is TRBV3-1 (or the pseudogene TRBV3-2), the J call TRBJ2-7; 8 bases align to TRBD2. Looked up from germline, CDR1 is LGHDT and CDR2 is YNNKEL (reference sequence). J was trimmed by 6 bases and V by 4 bases; bases with no gene match: 5. The CDR3 length is 13 residues. The CDR3 is CASSPSAGGEQYF. The DNA for the CDR3 is TGTGCCAGCAGCCCCTCGGCGGGAGGCGAGCAGTACTTC.